This T cell receptor (beta chain) was sequenced in a study of T cells in Graves' hyperthyroidism and ophthalmopathy. The germline CDR1 and CDR2 sequences are PRHDT and FYEKMQ (reference sequence). J lost 2 bases, V lost 4 bases, and 4 bases had no gene match. The CDR3 covers 14 residues. This clonotype has at least ten counts. Its matching antigen is unknown. General observations from the study: Ophthalmopathy was model-predicted a median approximately 6.9 months pre-onset.

Researchers amplified the TCR beta CDR3 regions from RNA transcripts. TCR CDR3 underwent first-round RT-PCR with the HTBI primer set. Using its own MiXCR run on the multiplex PCR reads, TCRdb lists one record per CDR3 protein. This table holds roughly 500,000 distinct CDR3 sequences, around 46% found once. The source is an adult woman with Graves' disease, either hyperthyroidism or ophthalmopathy (not recorded which). Sequencing was performed on peripheral blood or thyroid tissue (not recorded which). The chain has TRBV13 and TRBJ2-5; 7 positions match TRBD1. The CDR3 loop is CASSSWTGQETQYF. CDR3 nucleotides: TGTGCCAGCAGCTCCTGGACAGGTCAAGAGACCCAGTACTTC.